The 31 T cell receptor beta chains reported below all come from one sample, sequenced in a study of T cell changes during pregnancy in multiple sclerosis. Method: immunoSEQ multiplex PCR; TCRdb's copy keeps in-frame clones and lacks some. The repertoire consists of about 87,000 clones, with 90% to 95% occurring once and the leading ten covering around 1.4%. Sequencing used peripheral blood, obtained in the third trimester of pregnancy. The origin of the receptors is a female donor in good health, enrolled as a control in a pregnancy study.

V gene TRBV28 combines with J gene TRBJ2-7; 13 nucleotides align to TRBD2. The CDR3 covers 16 residues. The germline V gene encodes CDR1 MDHEN and CDR2 SYDVKM. Trimming removed 6 bases from V and 4 bases from J; junction bases left unmatched: 9. In nucleotides, the CDR3 is TGTGCCAGCAGGGGGGCCGGGACTAGCGGGATATACGAGCAGTACTTC. Its protein product is CASRGAGTSGIYEQYF.

Only a few counts were recorded for this clone. The chain employs TRBV28 and TRBJ1-5, with D tentatively TRBD1 (6 bases). This CDR3 has 13 amino acids. Trimming pared 6 bases from V and 2 bases from J, leaving 8 bases between. Germline V gene lookup returns CDR1 MDHEN and CDR2 SYDVKM. As DNA, the CDR3 is TGTGCCAGCAGGACAGGAGGCAATCAGCCCCAGCATTTT. Protein sequence: CASRTGGNQPQHF.

This clone was seen just once. This chain uses TRBV15 with TRBJ2-7; the D gene is possibly TRBD1 (6 bases). The germline CDR1 and CDR2 sequences are LNHNV and YYDKDF (reference sequence). Trimming removed 0 bases at V and 1 base at J, with 7 bases between. This CDR3 contains 14 residues. CDR3 loop: CATSREGQSYEQYF. DNA of the CDR3: TGTGCCACCAGCAGAGAAGGACAGTCCTACGAGCAGTACTTC.

The genes are TRBV4-1 and TRBJ2-2; 9 positions match TRBD1. Per germline, CDR1 MGHRA and CDR2 YSYEKL. V lost 3 bases to trimming and J lost 5 bases; unmatched junction nucleotides: 7. This CDR3 contains 16 residues. The CDR3 loop reads CASSHLPGQGTGELFF. In DNA form, the CDR3 reads TGCGCCAGCAGCCACTTACCGGGACAGGGAACCGGGGAGCTGTTTTTT.

The J gene is TRBJ2-7, the V gene TRBV7-9; perhaps TRBD1 as D (5 bases). The CDR3 is 14 residues long. V lost 5 bases and J 0 bases, leaving 11 bases between the germline ends. CDR1 and CDR2 from the germline V gene are SEHNR and FQNEAQ (reference sequence). This CDR3 is CASSPAGFSYEQYF. In DNA form, the CDR3 reads TGTGCCAGCAGCCCCGCAGGGTTCTCCTACGAGCAGTACTTC.

The chain joins TRBV5-1 to TRBJ1-5; the match to TRBD1 covers 8 bases. The CDR3 length is 17 residues. CDR1 is SGHRS and CDR2 is YFSETQ in the germline V gene. With 2 bases clipped from V and 5 bases from J, the junction kept 12 bases outside the gene matches. The CDR3 DNA reads TGCGCCAGCAGCTTCGGACAGGGAGGAGCGGCGGATCAGCCCCAGCATTTT. Protein product: CASSFGQGGAADQPQHF.

The CDR3, as DNA: TGTGCCAGCAGCCCACTCCGGACAGTCTCTGGGGCCAACGTCCTGACTTTC. Protein: CASSPLRTVSGANVLTF. V gene TRBV27 combines with J gene TRBJ2-6; perhaps TRBD1 as D (6 bases). The length of the CDR3 is 17 residues. CDR1 and CDR2 from the germline V gene are MNHEY and SMNVEV (reference sequence). Deletions cut 6 bases from V and 0 bases from J, with 15 bases between.

The chain combines TRBV5-1 with TRBJ2-3; 10 bases line up with TRBD1. The CDR3 totals 18 residues. J was trimmed by 3 bases and V by 0 bases; bases with no gene match: 10. The germline V gene has CDR1 SGHRS and CDR2 YFSETQ. CDR3 DNA sequence: TGCGCCAGCAGCTTGGCTCGGGACAGGGGCTCGCTTACAGATACGCAGTATTTT. Protein: CASSLARDRGSLTDTQYF.

CDR3: CASTLLGTSSYNEQFF. CDR3 nucleotide sequence: TGCGCCAGCACTTTGCTGGGGACTAGCTCCTACAATGAGCAGTTCTTC. The chain couples TRBV5-1 to TRBJ2-1; 8 nucleotides line up with TRBD2. CDR3 length equals 16 residues. With 6 bases clipped from V and 0 bases from J, the junction kept 8 bases outside the gene matches. Germline CDR1 and CDR2: SGHRS and YFSETQ.

The rearrangement uses TRBV29-1 and TRBJ2-1; tentatively, D is TRBD1 (5 bases). The germline V gene has CDR1 SQVTM and CDR2 ANQGSEA. The V end lost 0 bases, the J end lost 11 bases, and 14 bases lay between the germline ends. The CDR3 is 13 residues long. CDR3 residues: CSVEEYLGAKQFF. CDR3 nucleotides: TGCAGCGTTGAAGAGTATCTTGGGGCGAAGCAGTTCTTC.

The rearrangement joins TRBV5-1 to TRBJ2-3, with D maybe TRBD2 (6 bases). CDR1 is SGHRS, CDR2 YFSETQ, per germline. Trimming stripped 3 bases from V and 2 bases from J, with 13 bases between. CDR3 size: 15 residues. The CDR3 DNA reads as TGCGCCAGCAGCTCCCAGCGGGTGACCACAGATACGCAGTATTTT. Translation gives CASSSQRVTTDTQYF.

This clone was observed once. The chain links TRBV4-2 to TRBJ2-6; the D is unclear. In germline, CDR1 is LGHNA, CDR2 YNFKEQ. Between the trimmed V and J ends, which lost 1 base and 0 bases, there was a span of 7 bases. This CDR3 region has 16 residues. CDR3 amino acids: CASSQAESSGANVLTF. The CDR3 DNA reads as TGTGCCAGCAGCCAAGCTGAGAGCTCTGGGGCCAACGTCCTGACTTTC.

A word on this clone: The same CDR3 also results from other DNA sequences found in this sample. The rearrangement uses TRBV28 and TRBJ2-7; no reliable D call. CDR3 size: 11 residues. Trimming cost V 3 bases and J 4 bases, with 4 bases left between them. The germline V gene has CDR1 MDHEN and CDR2 SYDVKM. CDR3 in DNA: TGTGCCAGCAGTTTTAATTACGAGCAGTACTTC. Its protein product is CASSFNYEQYF.

CDR3 loop: CASSGGPRGYEQYF. The CDR3 nucleotides read TGTGCCAGCAGTGGGGGCCCCAGGGGTTACGAGCAGTACTTC. The chain has TRBV6-1 and TRBJ2-7; possible D gene TRBD1, 6 bases. Germline V gives CDR1 MNHNS, CDR2 SASEGT. This CDR3 has 14 amino acids. Deletions cut 4 bases from V and 4 bases from J, with 14 bases between.

The chain links TRBV27 to TRBJ2-2; 14 bases match TRBD2. Germline V gene sequence: CDR1 MNHEY, CDR2 SMNVEV (reference sequence). The junction had 5 bases not matched to a gene; V was cut back by 6 bases and J by 2 bases. This CDR3 spans 17 amino acids. The CDR3 DNA reads as TGTGCCAGCAGCCCAGGACTAGCGGGAGGTAACACCGGGGAGCTGTTTTTT. It yields the protein CASSPGLAGGNTGELFF.

The genes are TRBV6-1 and TRBJ2-2; D unclear. Germline V gene sequence: CDR1 MNHNS, CDR2 SASEGT. The CDR3 extends over 16 amino acids. The V end lost 4 bases, the J end lost 3 bases, and 15 bases lay between the germline ends. The CDR3 bases are TGTGCCAGCAGTGGAGGAGTCGTCGTGGACACCGGGGAGCTGTTTTTT. Translation gives CASSGGVVVDTGELFF.

This chain links TRBV7-2 with TRBJ2-7; a weak D match, TRBD2 (5 bases). V lost 5 bases and J 4 bases, leaving 12 bases between the germline ends. Germline CDR1 and CDR2: SGHTA and FQGNSA. CDR3 length: 13 amino acids. CDR3 DNA: TGTGCCAGCAGCCCCCAGAGGGCTTACGAGCAGTACTTC. Protein sequence: CASSPQRAYEQYF.

The V gene is TRBV11-2, the J gene TRBJ2-3; no reliable D call. The CDR3 consists of 13 residues. Trimming left V 4 bases short and J 9 bases short, with 14 bases between. The V gene's germline CDR1 is SGHAT and CDR2 FQNNGV. The CDR3: CASSSLERPTQYF. In DNA, the CDR3 is TGTGCCAGCAGCTCCCTAGAGAGACCCACGCAGTATTTT.

The J gene is TRBJ2-1, the V gene TRBV27; 12 nucleotides agree with TRBD2. Trimming removed 2 bases from V and 9 bases from J; junction bases left unmatched: 5. Germline V CDR1 and CDR2: MNHEY, SMNVEV (reference sequence). The CDR3 has 15 amino acids. The CDR3 DNA follows: TGTGCCAGCAGTTTAGGGACTAGCGGGTTGGCTGAGCAGTTCTTC. Residues: CASSLGTSGLAEQFF.

V is TRBV4-1 and J is TRBJ2-3, with 11 bases that match TRBD2. The junction had 8 bases not matched to a gene; V was cut back by 7 bases and J by 8 bases. CDR1 and CDR2 (germline): MGHRA, YSYEKL. This CDR3 comprises 14 residues. CDR3 sequence (DNA): TGCGCCAGCAAGGAACTAGCGGGAGCGCGTACGCAGTATTTT. Translation gives CASKELAGARTQYF.

The V and J genes are TRBV18 and TRBJ1-3; 7 nucleotides align to TRBD1. J was trimmed by 0 bases and V by 0 bases; bases with no gene match: 8. Germline loops: CDR1 KGHSH, CDR2 LQKENI. This CDR3 region has 18 residues. CDR3 nucleotides: TGTGCCAGCTCACCACCGGACAGGTCCCCTTCCTCTGGAAACACCATATATTTT. Protein sequence: CASSPPDRSPSSGNTIYF.

This sequence joins TRBV6-1 and TRBJ2-7; 8 bases map to TRBD2. The V gene end was trimmed by 0 bases and the J gene end by 2 bases; junction bases not matched to a gene: 6. CDR3 length: 16 amino acids. Germline CDR1 MNHNS, CDR2 SASEGT. CDR3 loop: CASSEAGAGVTYEQYF. The CDR3 region has the DNA TGTGCCAGCAGTGAAGCAGGAGCGGGAGTGACCTACGAGCAGTACTTC.

The chain couples TRBV7-9 to TRBJ1-5; D ambiguous. Trimming stripped 1 base from V and 3 bases from J, with 7 bases between. From germline, CDR1 is SEHNR and CDR2 FQNEAQ (reference sequence). This CDR3 contains 14 residues. The CDR3 region has the DNA TGTGCCAGCAGCTTAGGACTGAACAATCAGCCCCAGCATTTT. This sequence encodes CASSLGLNNQPQHF.

This chain joins TRBV7-2 and TRBJ2-7, with TRBD2 identical over 15 bases. The J segment lost 6 bases and the V segment lost 6 bases, leaving 6 bases of the junction unmatched. The germline V gene has CDR1 SGHTA and CDR2 FQGNSA. The CDR3 runs to 15 residues. The CDR3 region has the DNA TGTGCCAGCAGATCGGGACTAGCGGGAGGCGGCGAGCAGTACTTC. This encodes CASRSGLAGGGEQYF.

The chain is built from TRBV19 and TRBJ2-5; TRBD1 matches 7 bases. CDR3 size: 17 residues. Germline V lookup: CDR1 LNHDA, CDR2 SQIVND (reference sequence). V lost 3 bases to trimming and J lost 5 bases; unmatched junction nucleotides: 15. CDR3 nucleotides: TGTGCCAGTAGTATGGCACAGGGGTACGACCCCATCGAGACCCAGTACTTC. This codes for CASSMAQGYDPIETQYF.

The J gene is TRBJ1-5, the V gene TRBV5-1; perhaps TRBD1 as D (6 bases). CDR1 and CDR2 (germline): SGHRS, YFSETQ. This CDR3 region has 15 residues. The ends were cut back, 2 bases at V and 3 bases at J, with 12 bases in the middle. DNA for the CDR3: TGCGCCAGCAGCTTCCACAGGGTACACAATCAGCCCCAGCATTTT. It encodes CASSFHRVHNQPQHF.

The gene calls are TRBV19 and TRBJ2-2; maybe TRBD2 (6 bases). The CDR3 contains 14 residues. Trimming stripped 3 bases from V and 1 base from J, with 6 bases between. Germline V gene sequence: CDR1 LNHDA, CDR2 SQIVND (reference sequence). The DNA for the CDR3 is TGTGCCAGTAGTATGGGAGGGAACACCGGGGAGCTGTTTTTT. Translating gives CASSMGGNTGELFF.

Only a few counts were recorded for this clone. The DNA for the CDR3 is TGTGCCAGCAGTGAGTACAGGACTGAAGCTTTCTTT. Translated, it gives CASSEYRTEAFF. This rearrangement joins TRBV2 to TRBJ1-1; a possible D gene is TRBD1 (5 bases). Trimming took 3 bases from V and 5 from J, leaving 7 bases between them. The germline CDR1 and CDR2 sequences are SNHLY and FYNNEI. The CDR3 is made up of 12 amino acids.

The genes are TRBV18 and TRBJ1-1, with D hard to call. The CDR3 has 15 residues. V lost 2 bases and J lost 3, with 13 bases in between. Germline V gene lookup returns CDR1 KGHSH and CDR2 LQKENI. The CDR3 DNA is TGTGCCAGCTCACCAGCTGGCGGTAGTGACACTGAAGCTTTCTTT. Its protein is CASSPAGGSDTEAFF. The full variable domain, rest sourced from reference TRBV18 and TRBJ1-1, is NAGVMQNPRHLVRRRGQEARLRCSPMKGHSHVYWYRQLPEEGLKFMVYLQKENIIDESGMPKERFSAEFPKEGPSILRIQQVVRGDSAAYFCASSPAGGSDTEAFFGQGTRLTVV.

The chain uses TRBV7-2 and TRBJ2-5; D is perhaps TRBD2 (6 bases). Looked up from germline, CDR1 is SGHTA and CDR2 is FQGNSA. The CDR3 sequence is 13 residues long. V was clipped by 5 bases and J by 1 base, with 8 bases between them. The CDR3 region has the DNA TGTGCCAGCAGCCTCGGGGGCCAAGAGACCCAGTACTTC. Translating gives CASSLGGQETQYF.

This sequence joins TRBV5-1 and TRBJ1-4, with TRBD1 as a possible D gene (5 bases). Germline CDR1 SGHRS, CDR2 YFSETQ. This CDR3 has 17 amino acids. Trimming shortened V by 0 bases and J by 5 bases, and 17 bases separated the two germline ends. Here the CDR3 DNA reads TGCGCCAGCAGCTTGGCGATTGGCGGGGCCAAGAATGAAAAACTGTTTTTT. As protein: CASSLAIGGAKNEKLFF.